The 22 T cell receptor beta chains listed next were all sequenced from one sample in a study of blood T cell repertoires in COVID-19. Libraries were prepared by immunoSEQ multiplex PCR; TCRdb keeps only in-frame clonotypes and omits some of them. The sample includes around 180,000 clones, 74% seen only once; the top ten take under 3.5%. Sequenced input: peripheral blood. The receptors were sampled from a woman aged 80 or over with acute or convalescent COVID-19.

This clone was seen just once. The rearrangement links TRBV18 to TRBJ1-3; TRBD1 aligns across 9 bases. V was clipped by 4 bases and J by 3 bases; unmatched bases: 4. The CDR3 loop spans 15 amino acids. The germline V gene encodes CDR1 KGHSH and CDR2 LQKENI. DNA for the CDR3: TGTGCCAGCTCACTACAGGGGGCAAATGGAAACACCATATATTTT. Translating gives CASSLQGANGNTIYF.

This clone appeared once. The chain is built from TRBV7-2 and TRBJ1-2, with D unresolved. Germline values: CDR1 SGHTA, CDR2 FQGNSA. The CDR3 has 13 residues. The ends were cut back, 7 bases at V and 1 base at J, with 10 bases in the middle. The CDR3 nucleotides are TGTGCCAGCACCCTAGGACTTAACTATGGCTACACCTTC. The encoded protein is CASTLGLNYGYTF.

This clone was counted a few times. This chain links TRBV28 with TRBJ2-1; TRBD2 matches at 10 bases. In germline, CDR1 is MDHEN, CDR2 SYDVKM. Unmatched junction bases numbered 7, after V lost 6 bases and J lost 5 bases. The CDR3 extends over 15 amino acids. CDR3 protein: CASSKHTSGNNEQFF. In nucleotides, the CDR3 is TGTGCCAGCAGCAAGCATACTAGCGGGAACAATGAGCAGTTCTTC.

The rearrangement links TRBV6-2 or TRBV6-3 to TRBJ2-5; 9 bases are shared with TRBD2. V lost 6 bases and J lost 2; bases outside the gene matches: 7. CDR1 MNHEY and CDR2 SVGEGT come from the germline V gene. CDR3 size: 15 residues. DNA of the CDR3: TGTGCCAGCAGCCCCGCAGCGGGAGGACAAGAGACCCAGTACTTC. It encodes CASSPAAGGQETQYF.

The chain joins TRBV19 to TRBJ2-1; 9 bases match TRBD2. The CDR3 runs 15 residues. Trimming took 7 bases from V and 9 from J; bases not matched to a gene: 13. The germline CDR1 and CDR2 sequences are LNHDA and SQIVND (reference sequence). CDR3 in DNA: TGTGCCAGTACCGACGGGGCTAGCGGGATGACTGAGCAGTTCTTC. It specifies CASTDGASGMTEQFF.

This clone was seen a single time. This chain links TRBV10-3 with TRBJ2-1; 8 bases align to TRBD1. The germline V gene encodes CDR1 ENHRY and CDR2 SYGVKD. V shed 5 bases, J shed 2 bases, and the junction held 11 bases outside the gene matches. CDR3 length: 17 residues. The CDR3 DNA is TGTGCCATCAGTTCAGGCCTGACAGGGGAACCCTACAATGAGCAGTTCTTC. It yields the protein CAISSGLTGEPYNEQFF.

The chain joins TRBV3-1 (or the pseudogene TRBV3-2) to TRBJ1-2; D unresolved. Germline CDR1 and CDR2: LGHDT and YNNKEL (reference sequence). The V gene lost 2 bases and the J gene lost 7 bases, with 11 bases spanning the gap. The CDR3 is 13 amino acids. The CDR3 DNA reads as TGTGCCAGCAGCCAAAACGGGGTGTCTGGCTACACCTTC. It encodes CASSQNGVSGYTF.

The V gene is TRBV5-1, the J gene TRBJ2-5; 13 nucleotides line up with TRBD2. This CDR3 comprises 22 residues. Looked up from germline, CDR1 is SGHRS and CDR2 is YFSETQ. V dropped 3 bases and J dropped 1; count of bases not matched to a gene: 21. The CDR3 DNA reads TGCGCCAGCAGCTCAAGATTTGACAGGGCGGGACTAGCGGGATCCCCCCAAGAGACCCAGTACTTC. Its translation: CASSSRFDRAGLAGSPQETQYF.

The chain couples TRBV7-2 to TRBJ2-3, with D maybe TRBD1 (6 bases). V gave up 2 bases and J gave up 4 bases, with 10 bases separating them. The germline CDR1 and CDR2 sequences are SGHTA and FQGNSA. The CDR3 sequence is 14 residues long. The CDR3 protein is CASSLMGAADTQYF. The CDR3 DNA reads TGTGCCAGCAGCTTAATGGGGGCTGCAGATACGCAGTATTTT.

The chain recombines TRBV5-1 with TRBJ1-1; TRBD1 matches 8 bases. The ends lost 0 bases at V and 6 bases at J; junction bases unmatched: 10. This CDR3 has 16 amino acids. Germline V gene sequence: CDR1 SGHRS, CDR2 YFSETQ. DNA for the CDR3: TGCGCCAGCAGCTTGGTCTCAGGGGGCGCGTTGCCTGAAGCTTTCTTT. This translates into CASSLVSGGALPEAFF.

V gene TRBV4-1 combines with J gene TRBJ1-2; TRBD1 matches at 11 bases. Per germline, CDR1 MGHRA and CDR2 YSYEKL. Unmatched junction bases numbered 13, after V lost 0 bases and J lost 4 bases. The CDR3 has 19 residues. CDR3 amino acids: CASSQERGQGGEFIYGYTF. In DNA form, the CDR3 reads TGCGCCAGCAGCCAAGAACGGGGACAGGGGGGCGAATTTATCTATGGCTACACCTTC.

In this sample, this clone turned up once. The rearrangement uses TRBV19 and TRBJ2-5; maybe TRBD1 (6 bases). The germline V gene has CDR1 LNHDA and CDR2 SQIVND (reference sequence). V gave up 3 bases and J gave up 4 bases, with 15 bases separating them. This CDR3 has 15 amino acids. The CDR3 nucleotides are TGTGCCAGTAGTATTCAGGACAGCCGAACAGAGACCCAGTACTTC. It is translated as CASSIQDSRTETQYF.

The chain recombines TRBV7-9 with TRBJ2-7; 7 positions match TRBD1. Germline trimming cut 4 bases from V and 2 bases from J; bases unmatched to any gene: 14. The CDR3 spans 17 residues. Germline loops: CDR1 SEHNR, CDR2 FQNEAQ (reference sequence). This CDR3 is CASSWGKRTGHPYEQYF. The CDR3 DNA sequence: TGTGCCAGCAGCTGGGGGAAAAGGACAGGTCACCCCTACGAGCAGTACTTC. Using reference TRBV7-9 and TRBJ2-7 for the parts outside the CDR3, the full variable domain is DTGVSQNPRHKITKRGQNVTFRCDPISEHNRLYWYRQTLGQGPEFLTYFQNEAQLEKSRLLSDRFSAERPKGSFSTLEIQRTEQGDSAMYLCASSWGKRTGHPYEQYFGPGTRLTVT.

In its sample, this clone was seen a few times. The chain employs TRBV19 and TRBJ1-1; maybe TRBD1 (5 bases). The CDR3 sequence is 12 residues long. The germline CDR1 and CDR2 sequences are LNHDA and SQIVND (reference sequence). V lost 9 bases, J lost 3 bases, and 11 bases lay in between. The DNA of the CDR3 is TGTGCCAGAATCAGGGCGGACACTGAAGCTTTCTTT. This encodes CARIRADTEAFF.

The gene calls are TRBV4-2 and TRBJ2-7, with a weak D call TRBD1 (5 bases). V lost 4 bases to trimming and J lost 4 bases, with 14 bases between them. This CDR3 is 14 amino acids long. Per germline, CDR1 LGHNA and CDR2 YNFKEQ. The CDR3 nucleotides read TGTGCCAGCAGCCGATTAGGACAAGCATACGAGCAGTACTTC. Translating gives CASSRLGQAYEQYF.

In this sample, this clone turned up a few times. This chain connects TRBV5-5 to TRBJ1-1, with 7 bases matching TRBD1. Germline V gene data show CDR1 as SGHKS and CDR2 as YYEKEE (reference sequence). V lost 0 bases to trimming and J lost 0 bases; unmatched junction nucleotides: 11. CDR3 size: 18 residues. CDR3 residues: CASSLVRGLGAVNTEAFF. The CDR3, as DNA: TGTGCCAGCAGCTTGGTAAGGGGGCTCGGGGCGGTGAACACTGAAGCTTTCTTT.

The genes are TRBV2 and TRBJ2-5; D not resolved. CDR1 is SNHLY, CDR2 FYNNEI, per germline. Trimming removed 5 bases from V and 2 bases from J, with 3 bases in between. The CDR3 is made up of 11 amino acids. Here the CDR3 DNA reads TGTGCCAGCAGTCCGCAAGAGACCCAGTACTTC. It yields the protein CASSPQETQYF.

J is TRBJ2-7 and V is TRBV6-5; D uncertain. CDR1 is MNHEY and CDR2 is SVGAGI in the germline V gene. V was clipped by 0 bases and J by 1 base, with 10 bases between them. This CDR3 contains 15 residues. As DNA, the CDR3 is TGTGCCAGCAGTTACTCGAGTCCGGTGTCCTACGAGCAGTACTTC. This sequence encodes CASSYSSPVSYEQYF.

V usage is TRBV5-4 and J usage is TRBJ1-5; TRBD1 matches at 7 bases. From germline, CDR1 is SGHNT and CDR2 YYREEE (reference sequence). The J segment lost 7 bases and the V segment lost 0 bases, leaving 4 bases of the junction unmatched. CDR3 size: 14 residues. The CDR3 is CASSLGRGNQPQHF. CDR3 bases: TGTGCCAGCAGCTTGGGCAGGGGGAACCAGCCCCAGCATTTT.

The V and J genes are TRBV9 and TRBJ2-1; maybe TRBD2 (5 bases). Germline V gene lookup returns CDR1 SGDLS and CDR2 YYNGEE. V lost 1 base to trimming and J lost 3 bases, with 14 bases between them. This CDR3 spans 16 amino acids. The CDR3 loop is CASSVSSAGFYNEQFF. The CDR3 nucleotides read TGTGCCAGCAGCGTAAGTTCTGCGGGTTTCTACAATGAGCAGTTCTTC.

This rearrangement joins TRBV11-2 to TRBJ1-1; TRBD1 is a possible D gene (6 bases). Trimming cost V 5 bases and J 7 bases, with 17 bases left between them. The germline V gene encodes CDR1 SGHAT and CDR2 FQNNGV. The CDR3 is 14 amino acids. The CDR3 nucleotides read TGTGCCAGCAGCCTATCCGGGGGCGGGGGTGAAGCTTTCTTT. It codes for CASSLSGGGGEAFF.

This clone was observed a few times. V usage is TRBV24-1 and J usage is TRBJ2-6; tentative D call: TRBD2 (7 bases). Germline CDR1 KGHDR, CDR2 SFDVKD. This CDR3 comprises 20 residues. The ends were cut back, 9 bases at V and 2 bases at J, with 28 bases in the middle. CDR3: CATRRGPHSLKLAGANVLTF. CDR3 nucleotide sequence: TGTGCCACCCGGCGGGGGCCCCACAGCCTAAAGTTGGCTGGGGCCAACGTCCTGACTTTC.